This TCR beta chain comes out of a study of Ad26.COV2.S vaccination and SARS-CoV-2 variants. Background on the study: Intramuscularly, Ad26.COV2.S was given either once or twice, 56 days apart.

Study-level results: Vaccinees and placebo recipients showed similar non-spike TCR breadth.

CDR3 size: 13 residues. V was pared by 3 bases and J by 0 bases, with 4 bases between. Remarks on this clone: Antigen: not known. This sample includes further DNA sequences coding for the same CDR3.

Some clones are missing from TCRdb's copy, which holds only in-frame ones; the method was immunoSEQ multiplex PCR. This table holds around 270,000 clones, around nine tenths found once. Regarding treatment: roughly 19 received Ad26.COV2.S at low or high dose, single or two shots; about 5 received placebo; per-sample allocation not given. Samples came from day 63 after the first vaccine or placebo injection. Whoever gave the sample was an adult aged 18-55 years in Boston. The sequenced sample was peripheral blood, obtained in a trial of Ad26.COV2.S vaccine versus placebo. The chain has TRBV12-3 or TRBV12-4 and TRBJ2-3; D is unresolved. This receptor was obtained from a person aged 18-65 years who received the Ad26.COV2.S COVID-19 vaccine or a placebo. This CDR3 reads CASSLGSTDTQYF. The DNA for the CDR3 is TGTGCCAGCAGTTTGGGTAGCACAGATACGCAGTATTTT.